A selection of T cell receptor beta chains follows, all from one sample in a study of control samples from healthy donors and cancer patients. The protocol was immunoSEQ multiplex PCR, while the TCRdb copy is restricted to in-frame clones and leaves out a portion. The sample yields around 120,000 clones, just under 95% seen once. The source material was blood. These receptors all stem from a man aged 25-45 years in good health. Both conserved end residues are part of each CDR3. The D gene is left open where the match is weak. The size of a clone is reported for some rows only, either as once, few or many, or as a class for expanded clones.

clone size,D gene,V gene,J gene,CDR3 protein,CDR3 DNA
NA,TRBD2,TRBV7-9,TRBJ2-7,CASSFWASGGPGEQYF,TGTGCCAGCAGCTTTTGGGCTAGCGGGGGGCCGGGGGAGCAGTACTTC
NA,TRBD1,TRBV28,TRBJ1-2,CASSSPPTGDGYTF,TGTGCCAGCAGTTCCCCGCCTACAGGGGACGGCTACACCTTC
NA,TRBD1,TRBV6-5,TRBJ1-2,CASSYATGDGYTF,TGTGCCAGCAGTTACGCGACAGGGGATGGCTACACCTTC
NA,NA,TRBV11-2,TRBJ1-1,CASSFRLGVNTEAFF,TGTGCCAGCAGCTTCCGATTAGGGGTGAACACTGAAGCTTTCTTT
NA,NA,TRBV12-5,TRBJ2-7,CASGLAGSLEQYF,TGTGCTAGTGGTTTAGCCGGATCGCTGGAGCAGTACTTC
NA,NA,TRBV19,TRBJ1-2,CASTPGRNYGYTF,TGTGCCAGTACCCCGGGAAGGAACTATGGCTACACCTTC
once,TRBD1,TRBV9,TRBJ2-7,CASSVDGTASYEQYF,TGTGCCAGCAGCGTAGACGGGACAGCCTCCTACGAGCAGTACTTC
NA,TRBD1,TRBV7-8,TRBJ1-6,CASSLFDRANSPLHF,TGTGCCAGCAGCTTATTTGACAGGGCCAATTCACCCCTCCACTTT
NA,NA,TRBV5-1,TRBJ1-4,CASSSRAPGLNEKLFF,TGCGCCAGCAGCTCCCGGGCCCCGGGGTTAAATGAAAAACTGTTTTTT
NA,NA,TRBV6-5,TRBJ1-4,CASSPSQGWLEKLFF,TGTGCCAGCAGCCCATCGCAGGGATGGCTGGAAAAACTGTTTTTT
once,TRBD1,TRBV5-6,TRBJ2-7,CASSFGTGSNYEQYF,TGTGCCAGCAGCTTTGGGACAGGTTCCAACTACGAGCAGTACTTC
NA,TRBD1,TRBV19,TRBJ1-6,CASRITDRANSPLHF,TGTGCCAGTAGGATAACGGACAGGGCGAATTCACCCCTCCACTTT
NA,NA,TRBV14,TRBJ2-5,CASSQDGRARPQYF,TGTGCCAGCAGCCAAGACGGCAGGGCGAGACCTCAGTACTTC
NA,NA,TRBV19,TRBJ1-6,CASIGSLRNNSPLHF,TGTGCCAGTATTGGGAGTCTGAGGAATAATTCACCCCTCCACTTT
NA,NA,TRBV4-1,TRBJ2-1,CASSQDRGWGLNEQFF,TGCGCCAGCAGCCAAGATCGGGGTTGGGGTCTCAATGAGCAGTTCTTC
NA,NA,TRBV7-9,TRBJ2-1,CASSAGPTVEFF,TGTGCCAGCAGCGCGGGCCCCACGGTCGAGTTCTTC
few,NA,TRBV5-8,TRBJ1-1,CASSLRGPAKKDSDSRAFF,TGTGCCAGCAGCTTGCGTGGGCCGGCAAAGAAGGACAGCGATTCCCGAGCTTTCTTT
NA,TRBD2,TRBV19,TRBJ2-1,CASSISGNYNEQFF,TGTGCCAGTAGTATTAGCGGGAACTACAATGAGCAGTTCTTC
NA,NA,TRBV24-1,TRBJ2-7,CATRSGNEQYF,TGTGCCACCCGCTCAGGAAACGAGCAGTACTTC
NA,NA,TRBV28,TRBJ2-1,CASSSGSEGHNEQFF,TGTGCCAGCAGCTCCGGGTCCGAAGGACACAATGAGCAGTTCTTC
once,TRBD1,TRBV2,TRBJ1-6,CASRRDRGHSPLHF,TGTGCCAGCAGGCGGGACAGGGGGCATTCACCCCTCCACTTT
NA,NA,TRBV28,TRBJ1-2,CASSLGSYGYTF,TGTGCCAGCAGTTTAGGCAGCTATGGCTACACCTTC
NA,TRBD2,TRBV6-4,TRBJ2-3,CASRHSGGAVDTQYF,TGTGCCAGCAGGCACAGCGGGGGGGCCGTGGATACGCAGTATTTT
NA,NA,TRBV4-2,TRBJ1-6,CASSQISGSGNNSPLHF,TGTGCCAGCAGCCAAATATCGGGGTCAGGCAATAATTCACCCCTCCACTTT
NA,NA,TRBV24-1,TRBJ2-3,CATSDSRGSDTQYF,TGTGCCACCAGTGATTCTAGGGGGTCAGATACGCAGTATTTT
NA,NA,TRBV6-2/TRBV6-3,TRBJ2-2,CASSPLAEIDTGELFF,TGTGCCAGCAGCCCTCTCGCCGAGATCGACACCGGGGAGCTGTTTTTT
NA,NA,TRBV3-1/TRBV3-2,TRBJ1-5,CASSQVGSNQPQHF,TGTGCCAGCAGCCAAGTGGGCAGTAATCAGCCCCAGCATTTT
once,TRBD2,TRBV7-2,TRBJ2-5,CASSFGLGQETQYF,TGTGCCAGCAGCTTTGGACTAGGGCAAGAGACCCAGTACTTC
NA,NA,TRBV2,TRBJ1-2,CASSEGVNYGYTF,TGTGCCAGCAGTGAAGGGGTCAACTATGGCTACACCTTC
NA,TRBD1,TRBV7-8,TRBJ1-2,CASSLGYQGADYGYTF,TGTGCCAGCAGCTTAGGCTATCAGGGGGCGGACTATGGCTACACCTTC
NA,NA,TRBV6-2/TRBV6-3,TRBJ2-7,CASSPPRYEQYF,TGTGCCAGCAGTCCCCCCCGATACGAGCAGTACTTC
NA,TRBD1,TRBV9,TRBJ2-6,CASSVGTGSAGANVLTF,TGTGCCAGCAGCGTAGGGACAGGGTCTGCCGGGGCCAACGTCCTGACTTTC
NA,NA,TRBV7-9,TRBJ2-7,CASSSMTGYYEQYF,TGTGCCAGCAGCTCGATGACAGGATACTACGAGCAGTACTTC
NA,TRBD2,TRBV12-3/TRBV12-4,TRBJ2-2,CASSLAGQLFF,TGTGCCAGCAGTCTAGCGGGACAACTGTTTTTT
NA,NA,TRBV7-9,TRBJ2-1,CASSLASTGSQFF,TGTGCCAGCAGCTTAGCATCGACGGGTTCGCAGTTCTTC
NA,NA,TRBV9,TRBJ2-3,CASSVGGVEDTQYF,TGTGCCAGCAGCGTAGGAGGGGTGGAGGATACGCAGTATTTT
NA,NA,TRBV30,TRBJ2-2,CAWWDLNTGELFF,TGTGCCTGGTGGGACCTGAACACCGGGGAGCTGTTTTTT